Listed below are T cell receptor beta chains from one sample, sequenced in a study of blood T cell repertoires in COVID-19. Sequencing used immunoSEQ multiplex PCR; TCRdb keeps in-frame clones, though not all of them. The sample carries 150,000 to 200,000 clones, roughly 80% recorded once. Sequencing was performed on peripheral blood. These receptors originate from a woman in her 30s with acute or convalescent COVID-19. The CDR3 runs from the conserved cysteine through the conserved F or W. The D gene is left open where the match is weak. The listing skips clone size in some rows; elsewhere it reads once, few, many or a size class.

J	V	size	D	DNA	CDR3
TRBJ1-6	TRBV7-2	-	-	TGTGCCAGCAGCTCGACAGGAACTTTCAATTCACCCCTCCACTTT	CASSSTGTFNSPLHF
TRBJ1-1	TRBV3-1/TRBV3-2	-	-	TGTGCCAGCAGCCAAGATTTGTCAAGGGGTATGCACACTGAAGCTTTCTTT	CASSQDLSRGMHTEAFF
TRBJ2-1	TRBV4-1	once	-	TGCGCCAGCAACGGCAGGGGTACCTACAATGAGCAGTTCTTC	CASNGRGTYNEQFF
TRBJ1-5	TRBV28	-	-	TGTGCCAGCAGTTTGGCCCGCGCTAGTCATAGCAATCAGCCCCAGCATTTT	CASSLARASHSNQPQHF
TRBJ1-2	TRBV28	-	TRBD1	TGTGCCAGCACAAATGACAGGGGTGACTATGGCTACACCTTC	CASTNDRGDYGYTF
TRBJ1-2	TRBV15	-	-	TGTGCCACCAGCAGAGATGAGTACGGCTACACCTTC	CATSRDEYGYTF
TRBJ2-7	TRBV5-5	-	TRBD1	TGTGCCAGCAGCTTTTTAGGGGGCCTCTACGAGCAGTACTTC	CASSFLGGLYEQYF
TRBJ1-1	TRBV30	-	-	TGTGCCTGGAGCCAAATTCTGAACACTGAAGCTTTCTTT	CAWSQILNTEAFF
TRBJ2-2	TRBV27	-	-	TGTGCCAGCAGTATTGCCGCGGGCGGGGAGCTGTTTTTT	CASSIAAGGELFF
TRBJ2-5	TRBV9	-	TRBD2	TGTGCCAGCAGCCTTTCAGCGGGATACGAGACCCAGTACTTC	CASSLSAGYETQYF
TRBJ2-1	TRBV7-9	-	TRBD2	TGTGCCAGCAGCGCCCCCGGGACTAGCGTTGAGCAGTTCTTC	CASSAPGTSVEQFF
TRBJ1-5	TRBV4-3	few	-	TGCGCCAGCAGCCAAATGGCCGACAGAACTCAGCCCCAGCATTTT	CASSQMADRTQPQHF
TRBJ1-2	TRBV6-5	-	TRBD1	TGTGCCAGCAGTTACCAAACAGGGGGCACCTATGGCTACACCTTC	CASSYQTGGTYGYTF
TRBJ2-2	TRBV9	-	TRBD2	TGTGCCAGCAGCGTAGGGTTAGCGGGGCTCCCCACCGGGGAGCTGTTTTTT	CASSVGLAGLPTGELFF
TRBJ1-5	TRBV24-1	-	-	TGTGCCACCAGTGAAGGAGGGATACATCAGCCCCAGCATTTT	CATSEGGIHQPQHF
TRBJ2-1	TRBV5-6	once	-	TGTGCCAGCAGCTTCGGAGGTGGTTATCCTAATGAGCAGTTCTTC	CASSFGGGYPNEQFF
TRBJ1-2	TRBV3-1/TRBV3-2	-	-	TGTGCCAGCGGCCCAGGGCCAGCAAACTATGGCTACACCTTC	CASGPGPANYGYTF
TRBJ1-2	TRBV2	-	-	TGTGCCAGCAGTGAGTCCCCCAGGTTCAACTATGGCTACACCTTC	CASSESPRFNYGYTF
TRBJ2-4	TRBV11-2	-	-	TGTGCCAGCAGCCCCGGTGGCGCCAGGGACATTCAGTACTTC	CASSPGGARDIQYF
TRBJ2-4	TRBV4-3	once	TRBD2	TGCGCCAGCAGCCAAGAAGCGGGAACAGGACTAGTTCAGTACTTC	CASSQEAGTGLVQYF
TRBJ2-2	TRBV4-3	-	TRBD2	TGCGCCAGCAGCCAGAATAGCGGGGGGCAGAACACCGGGGAGCTGTTTTTT	CASSQNSGGQNTGELFF
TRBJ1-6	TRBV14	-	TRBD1	TGTGCCAGCAGCCTCGACAGGGGGCTCTCACCCCTCCACTTT	CASSLDRGLSPLHF
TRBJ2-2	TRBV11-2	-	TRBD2	TGTGCCAGCAGCCTGAGCGGGAGAAGGACCGGGGAGCTGTTTTTT	CASSLSGRRTGELFF
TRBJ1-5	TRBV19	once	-	TGTGCCAGTAGTATAGTGGGGGCAGGGGTGAGCAATCAGCCCCAGCATTTT	CASSIVGAGVSNQPQHF
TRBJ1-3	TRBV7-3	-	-	TGTGCCAGCAGCCCCCCCACTGGAAACACCATATATTTT	CASSPPTGNTIYF
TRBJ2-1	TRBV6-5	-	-	TGTGCCAGCATAATGGCGGGTGAGCAGTTCTTC	CASIMAGEQFF
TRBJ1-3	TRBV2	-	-	TGTGCCAGCAGTAAAGAGCTCTCTGGAAACACCATATATTTT	CASSKELSGNTIYF
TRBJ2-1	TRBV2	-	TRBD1	TGTGCCAGCCAATGGGACAGGGGGAGAAGCTCCTACAATGAGCAGTTCTTC	CASQWDRGRSSYNEQFF
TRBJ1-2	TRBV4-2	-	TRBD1	TGTGCCAGCAGCCAAGTCGGGACAGCCTATGGCTACACCTTC	CASSQVGTAYGYTF
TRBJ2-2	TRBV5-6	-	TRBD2	TGTGCCAGCAGCTTGTATTCCGGGACTAGCGGGAGAGGCGGGGAGCTGTTTTTT	CASSLYSGTSGRGGELFF
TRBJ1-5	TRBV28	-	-	TGTGCCAGCAGTTTTTACATCCAGGGTTATCGGCAGCCCCAGCATTTT	CASSFYIQGYRQPQHF
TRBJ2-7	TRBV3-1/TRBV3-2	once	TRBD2	TGTGCCAGCAGCCAAGAGGTAGCGGGGGGGCCCTACGAGCAGTACTTC	CASSQEVAGGPYEQYF
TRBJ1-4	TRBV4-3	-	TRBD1	TGCGCCAGCAGCCAAGAGGGACAGGGGAACGAAAAACTGTTTTTT	CASSQEGQGNEKLFF
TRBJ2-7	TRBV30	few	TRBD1	TGTGCCTGGAGGAGGACAGGGCGCTACGAGCAGTACTTC	CAWRRTGRYEQYF
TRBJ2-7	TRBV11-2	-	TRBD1	TGTGCCAGCAGCTTTTTCCGGGACAGGGCCGAGCAGTACTTC	CASSFFRDRAEQYF
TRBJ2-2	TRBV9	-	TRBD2	TGTGCCAGCAGCGTAGGGCTAGCGGGGGGGCCGGGCACCGGGGAGCTGTTTTTT	CASSVGLAGGPGTGELFF
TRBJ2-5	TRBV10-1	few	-	TGCGCCAGCAGTGGAGAACTCCAAGAGACCCAGTACTTC	CASSGELQETQYF
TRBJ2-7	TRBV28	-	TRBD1	TGTGCCAGCAGGCGGACAGGGGACGCTACCTACGAGCAGTACTTC	CASRRTGDATYEQYF
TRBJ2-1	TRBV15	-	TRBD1	TGTGCCACCATGGGGCATGCAGGGGGTAGCAATGAGCAGTTCTTC	CATMGHAGGSNEQFF
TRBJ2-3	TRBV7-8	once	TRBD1	TGTGCCAGCAGCATTACAGGGGGTGGAGATACGCAGTATTTT	CASSITGGGDTQYF
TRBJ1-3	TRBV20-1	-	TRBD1	TGCAGTGCTATTGAGGGGGCAGGAAACACCATATATTTT	CSAIEGAGNTIYF
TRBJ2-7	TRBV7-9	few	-	TGTGCCAGCAGCCCCGTAGGGACTTCCTCCTACGAGCAGTACTTC	CASSPVGTSSYEQYF
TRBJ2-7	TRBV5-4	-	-	TGTGCCAGCAGCTTGGGCGGGAACATCTACGAGCAGTACTTC	CASSLGGNIYEQYF
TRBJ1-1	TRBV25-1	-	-	TGTGCCAGCAGTGATGAATCATGGGCAGGGAACACTGAAGCTTTCTTT	CASSDESWAGNTEAFF
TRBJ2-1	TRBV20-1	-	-	TGCAGTGGCCAAATAGGCGGTGAGCAGTTCTTC	CSGQIGGEQFF
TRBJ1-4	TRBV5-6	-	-	TGTGCCAGCAGCCCCCCTCGAGGCGATGAGGATGAAAAACTGTTTTTT	CASSPPRGDEDEKLFF
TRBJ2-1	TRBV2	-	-	TGTGCCAGCAGTGAACAGGCCTACAATGAGCAGTTCTTC	CASSEQAYNEQFF